The clone carrying this T cell receptor (beta chain) was detected only once. Its specificity is unknown. The sample is drawn from a study of cytomegalovirus exposure and HLA in healthy donors. The PCR ran on 60 Vbeta and 13 Jbeta primers. Generated by immunoSEQ multiplex PCR, the TCRdb table keeps only in-frame clones and is missing some. The data show 140,000 or so clones, approximately 82% seen once. Study-wide results and limits: When a later analysis compared HLA-associated TCR beta chains with equally common others, the HLA-associated chains turned out to be more clonally expanded and to have lower generation probabilities. When analyzed later, a missense DCLRE1C variant was found to be linked to TCR beta V- and J-gene trimming.

This CDR3 is built from 15 residues. Germline CDR1 is SGHVS and CDR2 is FQNEAQ. Trimming cost V 5 bases and J 0 bases, with 11 bases left between them. The chain links TRBV7-8 to TRBJ1-3; D is perhaps TRBD1 (5 bases). Sequenced: PBMCs. This receptor was obtained from a woman aged 60-75 years in good health and CMV-seropositive. CDR3 amino acids: CASSLGQGSGNTIYF. In nucleotides, the CDR3 is TGTGCCAGCAGCCTGGGGCAGGGCTCTGGAAACACCATATATTTT.